This is a list of T cell receptor beta chains from one sample in a study of radiation and T cells in renal cell carcinoma. The protocol was immunoSEQ multiplex PCR, while the TCRdb copy is restricted to in-frame clones and leaves out a portion. The sample lists about 95,000 clones; 75% to 90% were seen once. The sample here was blood, taken from a patient whose treatment included radiotherapy and nephrectomy. Receptors originate from a man aged 45-60 years with renal cell carcinoma. CDR3s include the opening cysteine and the closing phenylalanine or tryptophan.

J gene	V gene	CDR3 protein
TRBJ2-7	TRBV7-9	CASSTGLAGVIYEQYF
TRBJ2-1	TRBV5-1	CASSTGLTSYNEQFF
TRBJ2-3	TRBV7-2	CASSLDVATDTQYF
TRBJ1-4	TRBV7-9	CASSLADVREKLFF
TRBJ2-1	TRBV7-9	CASSPGLAGHNEQFF
TRBJ1-1	TRBV27	CASRTNTVTEAFF
TRBJ2-1	TRBV27	CASSPLQGLKSYNEQFF
TRBJ1-1	TRBV2	CASIRTGGNTEAFF
TRBJ1-5	TRBV28	CASTNKNQPQHF
TRBJ2-4	TRBV7-2	CASSPGGQENIQYF
TRBJ2-2	TRBV27	CASSSARFTGELFF
TRBJ2-7	TRBV20-1	CSAQPSYEQYF
TRBJ2-1	TRBV12-5	CASGVAGGRNEQFF
TRBJ1-3	TRBV5-6	CASSLTSGRGNTIYF
TRBJ2-7	TRBV5-5	CASSPWRQVEQYF
TRBJ1-1	TRBV23-1	CASSPGNTEAFF
TRBJ2-4	TRBV7-7	CASSIQGDLAKNIQYF
TRBJ1-1	TRBV9	CASSASGGGTEAFF
TRBJ1-5	TRBV5-1	CASSPGTGGSNQPQHF
TRBJ2-3	TRBV29-1	CSSAGTATDTQYF
TRBJ1-4	TRBV5-3	CARSLLIHPGQDNEKLFF
TRBJ2-1	TRBV28	CASSSGGTKDEQFF
TRBJ2-7	TRBV11-2	CASSPWGVFGDEQYF
TRBJ2-1	TRBV7-2	CASSLAYNYNEQFF
TRBJ1-2	TRBV6-5	CASSVQGGTYGYTF
TRBJ2-2	TRBV5-1	CASTAKPNTGELFF
TRBJ1-2	TRBV6-6	CASRLQGLHGYTF
TRBJ2-5	TRBV7-9	CASRLAQGTQYF
TRBJ2-7	TRBV5-1	CASSQRTSSYEQYF
TRBJ2-1	TRBV5-1	CASSLGRGDNEQFF
TRBJ2-5	TRBV6-1	CASRADTHQETQYF
TRBJ2-1	TRBV5-1	CASSLVSGTGFVGEQFF
TRBJ1-4	TRBV5-4	CASRDGTAANEKLFF
TRBJ2-7	TRBV4-1	CASSQDPAETSYEQYF
TRBJ1-6	TRBV5-1	CASSAGQGSISPLHF
TRBJ2-5	TRBV19	CASKGGGETQYF
TRBJ1-1	TRBV7-9	CASSLGGHGEAFF
TRBJ1-1	TRBV19	CASNTFGAGEKGTEAFF
TRBJ1-2	TRBV30	CAWSSQGGGYTF
TRBJ2-3	TRBV11-2	CASSLVARGTDTQYF
TRBJ2-5	TRBV9	CASSENGIQETQYF
TRBJ2-3	TRBV7-3	CASSLSAYTDTQYF
TRBJ2-7	TRBV5-1	CASSLVGDEQYF
TRBJ1-6	TRBV9	CASSQGLGSPLHF
TRBJ1-1	TRBV19	CASSTLPGTGGANTEAFF
TRBJ1-5	TRBV10-2	CASSGSGQRAGLGNQPQHF
TRBJ2-2	TRBV2	CASRFNRDYTGELFF
TRBJ2-7	TRBV15	CATSRGGVVRLFDEQYF
TRBJ2-3	TRBV9	CASSGDTDTQYF